A single sample is the source of the 21 T cell receptor beta chains below, sequenced in a study of response to subunit inactivated influenza vaccine. TCRdb ran MiXCR on the RT-PCR reads and lists one entry per CDR3 protein. The sample gives 650,000 to 850,000 distinct CDR3 sequences, roughly 13% of which show up once; around 7.3% is in the top ten. This specimen was PBMCs from blood, taken 14 days before vaccination. Receptors were obtained from a man aged 45 to 65 who received an inactivated influenza vaccine.

This chain connects TRBV4-3 to TRBJ2-2, with 7 bases matching TRBD1. The CDR3 has 17 amino acids. Per germline, CDR1 LGHNA and CDR2 YSLEER. V lost 5 bases and J lost 1; bases outside the gene matches: 10. This CDR3 is CASSRGQMGGNTGELFF. DNA of the CDR3: TGCGCCAGCAGCAGGGGACAGATGGGCGGGAACACCGGGGAGCTGTTTTTT.

At least ten counts were recorded for this clonotype. The chain couples TRBV2 to TRBJ1-1; possible D gene TRBD1, 6 bases. The V end was cut by 6 bases, the J end by 4 bases, with 15 bases between. The CDR3 runs 14 residues. Germline lookup yields CDR1 SNHLY and CDR2 FYNNEI. The CDR3 DNA sequence: TGTGCCAGCAGCGCGTCGCGGGGGCTCACTGAAGCTTTCTTT. As protein: CASSASRGLTEAFF.

The chain carries TRBV7-2 and TRBJ2-1, with D tentatively TRBD1 (5 bases). This CDR3 has 16 amino acids. Per germline, CDR1 SGHTA and CDR2 FQGNSA. Trimming pared 2 bases from V and 4 bases from J, leaving 15 bases between. The CDR3 region has the DNA TGTGCCAGCAGCTTAATATCCGGGCAGGGATACAATGAGCAGTTCTTC. Its protein product is CASSLISGQGYNEQFF.

This clonotype showed up just once. A much larger clone lies a single base off, so this may be a read error. The chain carries TRBV20-1 and TRBJ2-5; unclear D gene. Germline V gene sequence: CDR1 DFQATT, CDR2 SNEGSKA (reference sequence). The CDR3 is made up of 11 amino acids. V was shortened by 5 bases and J by 8 bases, with 12 bases between the two germline ends. The CDR3 coding sequence is TGCAGTGCTCGCCTTTGGGATACCCAGTACTTC. This gives the protein CSARLWDTQYF.

The chain combines TRBV6-6 with TRBJ2-1; no reliable D call. The V gene lost 4 bases and the J gene lost 9 bases, with 10 bases spanning the gap. Looked up from germline, CDR1 is MNHNY and CDR2 is SVGAGI (reference sequence). The CDR3 runs to 12 residues. DNA for the CDR3: TGTGCCAGCAGTTTCAACAGAGTTGAGCAGTTCTTC. Translating it yields CASSFNRVEQFF.

The V and J genes are TRBV10-3 and TRBJ2-1; a possible D gene is TRBD2 (6 bases). There are 12 residues in the CDR3. The V gene's germline CDR1 is ENHRY and CDR2 SYGVKD. V was shortened by 7 bases and J by 6 bases, with 10 bases between the two germline ends. CDR3 in amino acids: CAITTGGNEQFF. The CDR3, as DNA: TGTGCCATCACGACCGGGGGCAATGAGCAGTTCTTC.

This clonotype was counted a few times. The chain carries TRBV4-2 and TRBJ2-7; possibly TRBD1 or TRBD2 for D (5 bases each). The germline gives CDR1 LGHNA, CDR2 YNFKEQ. V lost 0 bases and J 3 bases, leaving 12 bases between the germline ends. The CDR3 covers 15 residues. CDR3 sequence reads: CASSQERGRGYEQYF. The CDR3 nucleotides read TGTGCCAGCAGCCAAGAAAGGGGACGGGGCTACGAGCAGTACTTC.

The DNA for the CDR3 is TGTGCCAGCAGTACGACAGGGGGGAGTCAGCCCCAGCATTTT. Amino acids: CASSTTGGSQPQHF. The chain employs TRBV11-2 and TRBJ1-5, with 9 bases fitting TRBD1. The germline V gene encodes CDR1 SGHAT and CDR2 FQNNGV. Trimming removed 6 bases from V and 6 bases from J; junction bases left unmatched: 6. CDR3 length: 14 residues. The full variable domain, completed using reference TRBV11-2 and TRBJ1-5, is EAGVAQSPRYKIIEKRQSVAFWCNPISGHATLYWYQQILGQGPKLLIQFQNNGVVDDSQLPKDRFSAERLKGVDSTLKIQPAKLEDSAVYLCASSTTGGSQPQHFGDGTRLSIL.

This chain connects TRBV7-6 to TRBJ2-2; D ambiguous. V was cut by 4 bases and J by 1 base, with 13 bases left in between. This CDR3 spans 16 amino acids. From germline, CDR1 is SGHVS and CDR2 FNYEAQ. DNA of the CDR3: TGTGCCAGCAGCTCCGGGTCGGTGCAGAACACCGGGGAGCTGTTTTTT. Translating it yields CASSSGSVQNTGELFF.

This clonotype was observed a handful of times. The chain employs TRBV13 and TRBJ2-1; D ambiguous. The CDR3 spans 18 residues. Germline CDR1 is PRHDT and CDR2 is FYEKMQ (reference sequence). V was clipped by 0 bases and J by 0 bases, with 15 bases between them. The CDR3 loop reads CASSLGLVWESSYNEQFF. The CDR3 DNA sequence: TGTGCCAGCAGCTTAGGTTTAGTTTGGGAAAGCTCCTACAATGAGCAGTTCTTC.

A few counts support this clonotype. The V call is TRBV30, the J call TRBJ2-1; 11 bases align to TRBD2. The CDR3 runs 15 residues. Germline V gene sequence: CDR1 GTSNPN, CDR2 SVGIG (reference sequence). Unmatched junction bases numbered 9, after V lost 5 bases and J lost 6 bases. The CDR3 DNA sequence: TGTGCCTGGGGGGGGGTTAGCGGGAGGGGCAATGAGCAGTTCTTC. It translates to CAWGGVSGRGNEQFF. The variable domain in full, with the rest retrieved from reference TRBV30 and TRBJ2-1, is SQTIHQWPATLVQPVGSPLSLECTVEGTSNPNLYWYRQAAGRGLQLLFYSVGIGQISSEVPQNLSASRPQDRQFILSSKKLLLSDSGFYLCAWGGVSGRGNEQFFGPGTRLTVL.

This clonotype was observed a handful of times. This sequence joins TRBV6-5 and TRBJ1-1, with a possible D match to TRBD1 (5 bases). V was trimmed by 5 bases and J by 7 bases, leaving 14 bases between them. Per the germline V gene, CDR1 is MNHEY and CDR2 is SVGAGI. This CDR3 has 13 residues. The CDR3 DNA sequence: TGTGCCAGCAGTAACCCGGGGGGATATGAAGCTTTCTTT. It codes for CASSNPGGYEAFF.

The rearrangement uses TRBV29-1 and TRBJ2-1; 11 bases map to TRBD2. J gave up 9 bases and V 6 bases, and 10 bases lay outside the gene matches. The CDR3 spans 14 residues. Germline CDR1 and CDR2: SQVTM and ANQGSEA. CDR3 amino acids: CSVFLAGGVGEQFF. The DNA of the CDR3 is TGCAGCGTGTTCCTAGCGGGAGGTGTGGGTGAGCAGTTCTTC.

The table lists this clonotype with a count of one. The rearrangement joins TRBV4-3 to TRBJ2-1; D could derive from TRBD1 or TRBD2 (6 bases each). Germline loops: CDR1 LGHNA, CDR2 YSLEER. The CDR3 runs 15 residues. Trimming took 7 bases from V and 9 from J, leaving 22 bases between them. CDR3 protein: CASTVSGGGGAEQFF. Written as DNA, the CDR3 is TGCGCCAGCACCGTTAGTGGAGGGGGAGGTGCTGAGCAGTTCTTC.

This clonotype occurred many times. The chain combines TRBV5-1 with TRBJ2-1, with 14 bases matching TRBD2. Germline CDR1 and CDR2: SGHRS and YFSETQ. This CDR3 region has 15 residues. V trimming: 0 bases; J trimming: 9 bases; junction bases outside the gene matches: 2. The CDR3 sequence is CASSLGLAGGSEQFF. The CDR3 bases are TGCGCCAGCAGCTTGGGACTAGCGGGAGGGAGTGAGCAGTTCTTC.

The chain employs TRBV29-1 and TRBJ2-7; TRBD2 is a possible D gene (6 bases). This CDR3 has 13 amino acids. Germline V gives CDR1 SQVTM, CDR2 ANQGSEA. Trimming took off 4 bases at V and 0 bases at J, with 10 bases between the two ends. This CDR3 reads CSVGRGPSYEQYF. The CDR3, as DNA: TGCAGCGTTGGGCGGGGTCCCTCCTACGAGCAGTACTTC.

This clonotype was seen a handful of times. The gene calls are TRBV6-2 or TRBV6-3 and TRBJ2-1; no clear D. Germline CDR1 is MNHEY and CDR2 is SVGEGT. V was clipped by 5 bases and J by 9 bases, with 14 bases between them. The CDR3 runs to 13 residues. Here the CDR3 reads CASSPSSWGEQFF. The CDR3 DNA follows: TGTGCCAGCAGTCCATCTAGTTGGGGTGAGCAGTTCTTC.

In this sample, this clonotype turned up once. The chain links TRBV7-9 to TRBJ2-5; 10 bases map to TRBD1. The CDR3 runs 12 residues. The V and J ends lost 5 bases and 13 bases, in that order; junction bases with no gene match: 7. Germline V gene lookup returns CDR1 SEHNR and CDR2 FQNEAQ (reference sequence). The CDR3 DNA reads TGTGCCAGCAGCCCAGGGACAGGGGTTTGGTACTTC. This sequence encodes CASSPGTGVWYF.

This clonotype was seen at least ten times. The chain combines TRBV28 with TRBJ2-7; 7 bases fit TRBD1. Germline CDR1 is MDHEN and CDR2 is SYDVKM. After removal of 10 bases from V and 0 bases from J, the junction contained 9 bases not matched to a gene. The CDR3 runs to 14 residues. The CDR3 loop reads CATTGQISSYEQYF. In DNA, the CDR3 is TGTGCCACCACGGGACAGATAAGCTCCTACGAGCAGTACTTC.

The chain recombines TRBV5-1 with TRBJ2-1; 7 bases map to TRBD2. J lost 4 bases, V lost 6 bases, and 7 bases had no gene match. CDR1 and CDR2 (germline): SGHRS, YFSETQ. The CDR3 spans 14 residues. The CDR3 region has the DNA TGCGCCAGCACGGCTAGCGGAGAATACAATGAGCAGTTCTTC. Amino acids: CASTASGEYNEQFF.

The J gene is TRBJ2-7, the V gene TRBV30, with D possibly being TRBD1 or TRBD2 (5 bases each). Germline loops: CDR1 GTSNPN, CDR2 SVGIG (reference sequence). V was pared by 3 bases and J by 3 bases, with 15 bases between. The CDR3 totals 14 residues. CDR3 protein: CAWSDTGRLYEQYF. DNA for the CDR3: TGTGCCTGGAGCGACACGGGACGGCTCTACGAGCAGTACTTC.